This T cell receptor (beta chain) was sequenced in a study of blood T cell repertoires in COVID-19. About the study: Researchers got acute and convalescent COVID-19 samples from the United States, Italy and Spain. T cells, B-cell-depleted T cells, or PBMCs supplied cDNA or gDNA.

Here immunoSEQ multiplex PCR was the method, and the copy in TCRdb shows in-frame clones only, minus some. This sample has over 45,000 clones; about nine tenths occur once, and the top ten carry 3% to 4.5%. The receptor's source is a man aged 35 to 55 with COVID-19, enrolled during active disease. The sequenced sample consisted of peripheral blood.

CDR3 sequence reads: CASSTGDREDFF. CDR3 DNA sequence: TGTGCCAGCAGCACCGGCGACAGGGAGGATTTCTTT. J is TRBJ1-1 and V is TRBV5-6; 7 positions agree with TRBD1. Germline assignment: CDR1 SGHDT and CDR2 YYEEEE. The CDR3 is made up of 12 amino acids. V gave up 4 bases and J gave up 13 bases; unmatched junction bases: 10. Combining the CDR3 with reference TRBV5-6 and TRBJ1-1 gives the whole variable domain DAGVTQSPTHLIKTRGQQVTLRCSPKSGHDTVSWYQQALGQGPQFIFQYYEEEERQRGNFPDRFSGHQFPNYSSELNVNALLLGDSALYLCASSTGDREDFFGQGTRLTVV.